The T cell receptor (beta chain) under discussion was sequenced for a study of T cells of healthy individuals (dated by TCRdb to between 2018 and 2020). The library was built by means of 5' RACE. The listed sequencing device is Illumina MiSeq. In-frame beta chains were kept once TCRdb had trimmed the public reads at Q25 with fastp and called clones with MiXCR. For every CDR3 protein sequence, its rows merge into one entry that carries the most common genes and DNA. For this sample there are tens of thousands of distinct CDR3 sequences; about 16% appear just once. The top ten clonotypes cover approximately 4.8% of the sample. This clonotype has ten or more counts. No cognate antigen has been identified for it. No much larger clone exists at a distance of one base, and base qualities are not known. V is reduced by 4 bases and J by 3 bases, leaving a spacing of 9 bases between them. Spanning cysteine to phenylalanine, the CDR3 consists of 13 amino acids. Only the CDR3 portion is preserved as DNA: 39 bases, with reading frame beginning at the first base. Taken from the germline V gene (reference sequence), the CDR1 and CDR2 loops are MNHEY and SMNVEV.

This sequence was found in a human donor in good health. This chain is built from TRBV27 and TRBJ1-1; perhaps TRBD1 is the D gene, with 6 bases matching. The nucleotide sequence reads TGTGCCAGCAGTTCAACAGGGTACACTGAAGCTTTCTTT. Translated, it reads CASSSTGYTEAFF.